This T cell receptor beta chain was captured by sequencing in a study of blood T cell repertoires in COVID-19. Study-wide context: Acute-phase and convalescent COVID-19 samples originated in the United States, Italy and Spain. The cDNA or gDNA used as material had been derived from T cells, B-cell-depleted T cells, or PBMCs.

Clinical histories supplied by participants themselves formed the basis of cohort assignment. J gave up 3 bases and V 6 bases, and 3 bases lay outside the gene matches. The CDR3 has 13 amino acids. The germline V gene encodes CDR1 SGHRS and CDR2 YFSETQ. Source study methods: By means of reference gene primer amplification, nucleated cell counts were estimated. Repertoires were generated with immunoSEQ multiplex PCR, while TCRdb's copy carries only in-frame clones and drops some. That table is the source of V, J and clone size, and D and trimming were worked out from the DNA. The sample consists of about 270,000 clones, 80% to 90% of them appearing once.

Sequenced input: PBMCs or T cells enriched from blood (not recorded which). This chain connects TRBV5-1 to TRBJ2-1; 7 bases are shared with TRBD1. The clonotype originates from a woman aged 25 to 39 with acute COVID-19. The CDR3 sequence: CASTGQNYNEQFF. The CDR3, as DNA: TGCGCCAGCACGGGACAGAACTACAATGAGCAGTTCTTC.